This TCR beta chain was captured by sequencing in a study of identical twins. The CDR3 loop spans 12 amino acids. Trimming removed 3 bases from V and 9 bases from J; junction bases left unmatched: 3. CDR1 and CDR2 (germline): SGHDT, YYEEEE. TCRdb re-called the 5' RACE reads through MiXCR, storing one row per CDR3 protein. The repertoire holds around 340,000 distinct CDR3 sequences, with 9% to 15% as singletons. The sample was also linked to a second study, of yellow fever vaccine responses in identical twins.

The chain recombines TRBV5-6 with TRBJ2-1; the match to TRBD1 covers 7 bases. This TCR was sampled from a woman aged 18-30 years in good health. The sample consisted of CD8+ T cells sorted from blood. The DNA for the CDR3 is TGTGCCAGCAGCTCAGGGGGTATTGAGCAGTTCTTC. Protein product: CASSSGGIEQFF.